This record concerns one TCR beta chain sequence. These data are taken from a study of blood T cell repertoires in COVID-19. Assay: immunoSEQ multiplex PCR; the TCRdb copy retains only in-frame clones and omits some. The sample includes over 130,000 clones, roughly 79% seen only once; the top ten take 2.5% to 3%. Material: PBMCs or T cells enriched from blood (not recorded which). The receptor comes from a woman aged 45 to 65 who had recovered from COVID-19.

CDR3 sequence reads: CASSVGPGARSGANVLTF. CDR3 nucleotides: TGTGCCAGCAGCGTAGGGCCAGGGGCTCGCTCTGGGGCCAACGTCCTGACTTTC. The chain combines TRBV9 with TRBJ2-6, with D maybe TRBD1 (6 bases). Germline V CDR1 and CDR2: SGDLS, YYNGEE. The V end was cut by 0 bases, the J end by 0 bases, with 13 bases between. The CDR3 is 18 amino acids. The full variable domain, with the rest looked up from reference TRBV9 and TRBJ2-6, is DSGVTQTPKHLITATGQRVTLRCSPRSGDLSVYWYQQSLDQGLQFLIQYYNGEERAKGNILERFSAQQFPDLHSELNLSSLELGDSALYFCASSVGPGARSGANVLTFGAGSRLTVL.